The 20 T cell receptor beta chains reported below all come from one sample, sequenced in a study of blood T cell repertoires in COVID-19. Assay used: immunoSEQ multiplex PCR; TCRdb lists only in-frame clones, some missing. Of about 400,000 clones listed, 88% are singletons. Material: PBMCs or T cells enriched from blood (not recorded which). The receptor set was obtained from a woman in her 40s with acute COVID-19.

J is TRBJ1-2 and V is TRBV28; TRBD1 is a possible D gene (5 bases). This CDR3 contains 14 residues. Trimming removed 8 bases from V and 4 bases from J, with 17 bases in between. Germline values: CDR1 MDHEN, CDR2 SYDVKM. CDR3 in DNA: TGTGCCAGCGGGGGGGAGGGTATTAGCTATGGCTACACCTTC. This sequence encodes CASGGEGISYGYTF.

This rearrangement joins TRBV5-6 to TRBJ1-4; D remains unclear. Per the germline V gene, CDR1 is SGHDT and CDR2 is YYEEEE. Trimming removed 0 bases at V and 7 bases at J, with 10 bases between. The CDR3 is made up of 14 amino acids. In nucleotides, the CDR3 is TGTGCCAGCAGCTTGGTACAGCCAACTGAAAAACTGTTTTTT. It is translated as CASSLVQPTEKLFF.

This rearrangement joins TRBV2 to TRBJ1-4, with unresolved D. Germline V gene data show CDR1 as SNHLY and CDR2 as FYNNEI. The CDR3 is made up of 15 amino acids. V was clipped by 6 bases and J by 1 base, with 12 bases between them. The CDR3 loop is CASRAKKITNEKLFF. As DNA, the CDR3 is TGTGCCAGCAGAGCAAAAAAGATAACTAATGAAAAACTGTTTTTT. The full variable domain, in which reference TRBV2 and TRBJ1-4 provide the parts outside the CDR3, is EPEVTQTPSHQVTQMGQEVILRCVPISNHLYFYWYRQILGQKVEFLVSFYNNEISEKSEIFDDQFSVERPDGSNFTLKIRSTKLEDSAMYFCASRAKKITNEKLFFGSGTQLSVL.

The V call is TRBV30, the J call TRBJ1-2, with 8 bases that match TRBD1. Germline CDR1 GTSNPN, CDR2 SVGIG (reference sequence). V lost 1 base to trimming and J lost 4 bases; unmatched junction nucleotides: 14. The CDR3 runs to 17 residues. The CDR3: CAWSARGRHGRSYGYTF. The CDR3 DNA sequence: TGTGCCTGGAGTGCCAGGGGGCGACATGGGCGGAGCTATGGCTACACCTTC. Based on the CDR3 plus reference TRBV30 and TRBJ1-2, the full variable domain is SQTIHQWPATLVQPVGSPLSLECTVEGTSNPNLYWYRQAAGRGLQLLFYSVGIGQISSEVPQNLSASRPQDRQFILSSKKLLLSDSGFYLCAWSARGRHGRSYGYTFGSGTRLTVV.

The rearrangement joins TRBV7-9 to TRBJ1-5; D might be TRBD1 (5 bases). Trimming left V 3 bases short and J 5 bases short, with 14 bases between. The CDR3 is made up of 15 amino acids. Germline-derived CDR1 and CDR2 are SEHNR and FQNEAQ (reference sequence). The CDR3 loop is CASSFGTRGDQPQHF. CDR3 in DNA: TGTGCCAGCAGCTTCGGGACTCGGGGGGATCAGCCCCAGCATTTT.

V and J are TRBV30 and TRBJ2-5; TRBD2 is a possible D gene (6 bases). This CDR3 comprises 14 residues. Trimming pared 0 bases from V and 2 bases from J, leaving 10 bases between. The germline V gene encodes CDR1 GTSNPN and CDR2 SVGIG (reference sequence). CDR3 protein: CAWSVRLVQETQYF. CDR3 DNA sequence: TGTGCCTGGAGTGTCCGACTAGTTCAAGAGACCCAGTACTTC. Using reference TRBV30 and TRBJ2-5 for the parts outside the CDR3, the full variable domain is SQTIHQWPATLVQPVGSPLSLECTVEGTSNPNLYWYRQAAGRGLQLLFYSVGIGQISSEVPQNLSASRPQDRQFILSSKKLLLSDSGFYLCAWSVRLVQETQYFGPGTRLLVL.

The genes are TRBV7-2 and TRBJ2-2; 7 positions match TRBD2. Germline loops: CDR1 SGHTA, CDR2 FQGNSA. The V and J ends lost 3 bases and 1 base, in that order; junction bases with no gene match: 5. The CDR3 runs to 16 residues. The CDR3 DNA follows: TGTGCCAGCAGCTTGCAACCGGGGGGGAACACCGGGGAGCTGTTTTTT. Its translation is CASSLQPGGNTGELFF.

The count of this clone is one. The CDR3 loop reads CASSQGAAISSYNEQFF. The CDR3 coding sequence is TGCGCCAGCAGCCAAGGTGCGGCAATAAGCTCCTACAATGAGCAGTTCTTC. The genes are TRBV4-1 and TRBJ2-1, with D unresolved. Trimming pared 1 base from V and 0 bases from J, leaving 13 bases between. Germline lookup yields CDR1 MGHRA and CDR2 YSYEKL. This CDR3 region has 17 residues.

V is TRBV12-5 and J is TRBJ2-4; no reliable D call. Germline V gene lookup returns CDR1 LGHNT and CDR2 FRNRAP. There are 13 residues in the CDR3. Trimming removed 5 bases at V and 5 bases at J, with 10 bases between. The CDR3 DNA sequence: TGTGCTAGTGGTCCTAAATATCAAAACATTCAGTACTTC. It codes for CASGPKYQNIQYF.

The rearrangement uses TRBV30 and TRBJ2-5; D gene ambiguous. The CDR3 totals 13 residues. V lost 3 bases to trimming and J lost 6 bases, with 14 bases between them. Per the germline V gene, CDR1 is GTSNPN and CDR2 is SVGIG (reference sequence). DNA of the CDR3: TGTGCCTGGAGCCTGCAACTCAATAAGACCCAGTACTTC. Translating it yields CAWSLQLNKTQYF.

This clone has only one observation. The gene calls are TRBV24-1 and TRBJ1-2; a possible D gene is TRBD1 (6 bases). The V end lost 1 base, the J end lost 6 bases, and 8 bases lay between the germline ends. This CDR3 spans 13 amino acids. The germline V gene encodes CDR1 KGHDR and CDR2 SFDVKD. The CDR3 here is CATSDLYRDGYTF. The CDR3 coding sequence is TGTGCCACCAGTGATTTATACAGGGATGGCTACACCTTC.

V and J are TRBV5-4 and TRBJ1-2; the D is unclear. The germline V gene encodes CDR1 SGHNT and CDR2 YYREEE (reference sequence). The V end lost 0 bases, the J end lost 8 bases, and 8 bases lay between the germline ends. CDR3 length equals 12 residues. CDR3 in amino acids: CASSLVGWGYTF. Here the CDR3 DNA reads TGTGCCAGCAGCTTGGTCGGTTGGGGCTACACCTTC.

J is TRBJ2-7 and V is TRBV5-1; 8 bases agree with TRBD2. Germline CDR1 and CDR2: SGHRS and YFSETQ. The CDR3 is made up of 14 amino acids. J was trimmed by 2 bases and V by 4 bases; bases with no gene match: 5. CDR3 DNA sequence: TGCGCCAGCAGCACGGGACTAGTCCCCTACGAGCAGTACTTC. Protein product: CASSTGLVPYEQYF.

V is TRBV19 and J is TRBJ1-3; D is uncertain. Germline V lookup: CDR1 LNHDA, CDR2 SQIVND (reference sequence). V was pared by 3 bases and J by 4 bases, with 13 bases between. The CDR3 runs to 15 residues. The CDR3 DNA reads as TGTGCCAGTAGTATTATCACAGCAGGAGGAAACACCATATATTTT. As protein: CASSIITAGGNTIYF.

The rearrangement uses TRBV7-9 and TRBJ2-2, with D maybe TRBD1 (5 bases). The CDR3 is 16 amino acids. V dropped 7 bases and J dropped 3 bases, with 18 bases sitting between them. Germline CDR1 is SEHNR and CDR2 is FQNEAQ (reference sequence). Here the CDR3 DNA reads TGTGCCAGCAACTCAAGAAACAGGCTGCACACCGGGGAGCTGTTTTTT. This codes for CASNSRNRLHTGELFF.

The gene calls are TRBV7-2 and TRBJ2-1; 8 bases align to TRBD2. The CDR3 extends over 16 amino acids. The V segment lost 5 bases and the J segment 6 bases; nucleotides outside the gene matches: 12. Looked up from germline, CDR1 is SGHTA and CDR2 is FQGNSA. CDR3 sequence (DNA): TGTGCCAGCAGCCTCTCCGGGACTAGGATCGTCAATGAGCAGTTCTTC. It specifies CASSLSGTRIVNEQFF.

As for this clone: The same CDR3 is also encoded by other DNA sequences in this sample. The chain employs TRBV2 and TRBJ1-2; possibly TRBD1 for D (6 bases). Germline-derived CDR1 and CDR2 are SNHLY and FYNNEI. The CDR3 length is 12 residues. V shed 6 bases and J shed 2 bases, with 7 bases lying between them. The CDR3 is CASSGQNYGYTF. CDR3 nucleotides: TGTGCCAGCAGCGGACAGAACTATGGCTACACCTTC.

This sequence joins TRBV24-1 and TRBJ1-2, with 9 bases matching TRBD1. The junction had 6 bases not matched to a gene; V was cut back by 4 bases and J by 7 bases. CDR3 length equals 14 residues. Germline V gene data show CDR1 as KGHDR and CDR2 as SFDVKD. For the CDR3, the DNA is TGTGCCACCAGTGACCCCGGACAGGGGATTGGCTACACCTTC. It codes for CATSDPGQGIGYTF.

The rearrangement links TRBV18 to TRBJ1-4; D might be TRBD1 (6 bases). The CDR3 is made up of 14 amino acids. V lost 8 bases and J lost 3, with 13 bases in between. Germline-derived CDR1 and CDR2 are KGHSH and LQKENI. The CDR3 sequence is CASTYRASNEKLFF. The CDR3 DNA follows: TGTGCCAGCACTTACAGGGCTTCTAATGAAAAACTGTTTTTT.

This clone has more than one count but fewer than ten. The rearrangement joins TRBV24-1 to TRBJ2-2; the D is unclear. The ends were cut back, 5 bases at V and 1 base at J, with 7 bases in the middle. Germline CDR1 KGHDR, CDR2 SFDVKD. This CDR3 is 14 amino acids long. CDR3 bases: TGTGCCACCAGTGCTAATCTGAACACCGGGGAGCTGTTTTTT. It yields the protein CATSANLNTGELFF.